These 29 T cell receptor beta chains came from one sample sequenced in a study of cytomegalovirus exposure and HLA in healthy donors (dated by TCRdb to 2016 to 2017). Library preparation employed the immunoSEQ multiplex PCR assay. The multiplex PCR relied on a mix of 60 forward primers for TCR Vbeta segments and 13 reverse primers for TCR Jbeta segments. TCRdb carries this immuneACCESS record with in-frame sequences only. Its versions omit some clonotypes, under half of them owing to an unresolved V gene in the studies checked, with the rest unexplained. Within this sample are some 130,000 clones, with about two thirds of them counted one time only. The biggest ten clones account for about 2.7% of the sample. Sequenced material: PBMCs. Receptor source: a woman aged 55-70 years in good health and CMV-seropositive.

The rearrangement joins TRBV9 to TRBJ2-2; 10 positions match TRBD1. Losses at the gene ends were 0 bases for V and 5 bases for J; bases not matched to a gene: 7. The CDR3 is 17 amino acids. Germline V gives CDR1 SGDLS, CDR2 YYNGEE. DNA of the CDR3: TGTGCCAGCAGCGTAGACAGGGGACAGGGGCGGACCGGGGAGCTGTTTTTT. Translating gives CASSVDRGQGRTGELFF.

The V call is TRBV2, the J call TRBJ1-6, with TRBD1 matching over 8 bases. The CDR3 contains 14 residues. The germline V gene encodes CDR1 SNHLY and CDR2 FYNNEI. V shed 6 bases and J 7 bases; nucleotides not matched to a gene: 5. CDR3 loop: CASRPTGENSPLHF. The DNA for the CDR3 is TGTGCCAGCAGACCGACAGGGGAGAATTCACCCCTCCACTTT.

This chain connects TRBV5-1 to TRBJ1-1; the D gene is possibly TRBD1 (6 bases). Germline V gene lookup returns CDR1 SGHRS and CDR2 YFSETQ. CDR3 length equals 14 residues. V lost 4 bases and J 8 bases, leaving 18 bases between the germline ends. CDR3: CASSLITRQVEAFF. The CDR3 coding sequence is TGCGCCAGCAGCCTAATAACCAGACAGGTGGAAGCTTTCTTT.

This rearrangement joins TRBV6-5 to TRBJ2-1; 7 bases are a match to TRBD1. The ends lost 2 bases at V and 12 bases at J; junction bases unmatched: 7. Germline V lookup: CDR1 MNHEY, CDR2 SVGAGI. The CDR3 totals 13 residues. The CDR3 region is CASSYEGGIGQFF. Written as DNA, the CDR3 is TGTGCCAGCAGTTACGAAGGGGGCATAGGGCAGTTCTTC.

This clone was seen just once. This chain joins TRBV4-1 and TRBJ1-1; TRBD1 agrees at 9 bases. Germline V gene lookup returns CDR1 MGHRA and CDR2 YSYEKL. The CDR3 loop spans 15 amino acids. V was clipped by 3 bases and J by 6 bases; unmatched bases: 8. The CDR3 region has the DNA TGCGCCAGCAGCCATGGTGACAGGGGGGAGGCTGAAGCTTTCTTT. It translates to CASSHGDRGEAEAFF.

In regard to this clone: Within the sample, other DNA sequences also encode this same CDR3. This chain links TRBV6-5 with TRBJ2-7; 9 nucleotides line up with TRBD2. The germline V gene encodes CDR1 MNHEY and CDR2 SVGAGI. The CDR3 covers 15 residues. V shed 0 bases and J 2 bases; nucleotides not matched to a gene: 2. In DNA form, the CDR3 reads TGTGCCAGCAGTTACTCGACTAGCGGAGCCTACGAGCAGTACTTC. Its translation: CASSYSTSGAYEQYF.

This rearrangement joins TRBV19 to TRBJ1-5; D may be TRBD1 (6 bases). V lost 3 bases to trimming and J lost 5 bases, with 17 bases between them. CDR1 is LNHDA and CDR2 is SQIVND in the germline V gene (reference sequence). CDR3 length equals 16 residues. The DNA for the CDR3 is TGTGCCAGTAGTATTAGCCGCGGCAGGGGCGATCAGCCCCAGCATTTT. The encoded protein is CASSISRGRGDQPQHF.

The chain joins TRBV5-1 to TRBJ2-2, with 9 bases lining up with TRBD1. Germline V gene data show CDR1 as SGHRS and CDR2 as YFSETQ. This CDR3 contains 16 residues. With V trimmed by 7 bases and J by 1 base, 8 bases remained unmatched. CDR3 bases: TGCGCCAGCTACCCCCCGGGACAGGGGAACACCGGGGAGCTGTTTTTT. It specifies CASYPPGQGNTGELFF.

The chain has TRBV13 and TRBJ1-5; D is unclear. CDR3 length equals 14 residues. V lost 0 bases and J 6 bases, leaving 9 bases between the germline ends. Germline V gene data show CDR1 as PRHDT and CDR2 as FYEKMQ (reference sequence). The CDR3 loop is CASSLGPVSQPQHF. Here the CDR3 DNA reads TGTGCCAGCAGCTTAGGGCCGGTAAGTCAGCCCCAGCATTTT. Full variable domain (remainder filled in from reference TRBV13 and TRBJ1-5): AAGVIQSPRHLIKEKRETATLKCYPIPRHDTVYWYQQGPGQDPQFLISFYEKMQSDKGSIPDRFSAQQFSDYHSELNMSSLELGDSALYFCASSLGPVSQPQHFGDGTRLSIL.

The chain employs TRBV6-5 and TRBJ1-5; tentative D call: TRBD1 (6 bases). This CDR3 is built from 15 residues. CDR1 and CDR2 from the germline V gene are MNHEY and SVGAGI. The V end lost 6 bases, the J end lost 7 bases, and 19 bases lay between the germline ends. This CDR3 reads CASRGGAESQQPQHF. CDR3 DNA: TGTGCCAGCAGGGGGGGGGCGGAAAGTCAACAGCCCCAGCATTTT.

Here the CDR3 reads CASSLQRGSSSYEQYF. Here the CDR3 DNA reads TGCGCCAGCAGCTTGCAAAGGGGGAGCAGCTCCTACGAGCAGTACTTC. The chain recombines TRBV5-1 with TRBJ2-7; D perhaps matches TRBD1 (6 bases). Trimming took off 1 base at V and 0 bases at J, with 14 bases between the two ends. The CDR3 contains 16 residues. CDR1 is SGHRS, CDR2 YFSETQ, per germline.

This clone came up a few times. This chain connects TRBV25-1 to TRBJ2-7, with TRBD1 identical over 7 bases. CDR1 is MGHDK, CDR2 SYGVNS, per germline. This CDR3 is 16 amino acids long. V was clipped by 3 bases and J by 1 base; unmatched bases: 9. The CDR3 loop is CASSEAGTAISYEQYF. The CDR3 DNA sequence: TGTGCCAGCAGTGAGGCCGGGACAGCGATTTCCTACGAGCAGTACTTC.

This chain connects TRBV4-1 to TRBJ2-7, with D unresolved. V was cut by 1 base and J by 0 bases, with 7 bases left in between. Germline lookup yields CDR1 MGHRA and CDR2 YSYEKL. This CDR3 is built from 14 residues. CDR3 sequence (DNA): TGCGCCAGCAGCCAAGCCGTCTACTCCTACGAGCAGTACTTC. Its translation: CASSQAVYSYEQYF.

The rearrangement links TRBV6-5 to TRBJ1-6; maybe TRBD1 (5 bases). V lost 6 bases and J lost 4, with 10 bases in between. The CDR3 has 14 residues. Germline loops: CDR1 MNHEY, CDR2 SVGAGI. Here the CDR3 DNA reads TGTGCCAGCAGCCCGCAGGGATATAATTCACCCCTCCACTTT. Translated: CASSPQGYNSPLHF.

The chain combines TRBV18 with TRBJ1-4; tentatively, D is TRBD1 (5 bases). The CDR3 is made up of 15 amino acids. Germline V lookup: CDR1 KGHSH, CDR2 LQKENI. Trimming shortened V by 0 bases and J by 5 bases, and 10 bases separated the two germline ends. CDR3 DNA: TGTGCCAGCTCACCACCGCAGGGAAGGAATGAAAAACTGTTTTTT. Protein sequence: CASSPPQGRNEKLFF.

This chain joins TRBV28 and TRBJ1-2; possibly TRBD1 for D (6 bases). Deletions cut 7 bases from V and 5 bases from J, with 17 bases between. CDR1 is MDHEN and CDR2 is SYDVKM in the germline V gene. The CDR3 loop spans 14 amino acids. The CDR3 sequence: CASNPGGASYGYTF. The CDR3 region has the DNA TGTGCCAGCAACCCGGGGGGGGCGAGTTATGGCTACACCTTC.

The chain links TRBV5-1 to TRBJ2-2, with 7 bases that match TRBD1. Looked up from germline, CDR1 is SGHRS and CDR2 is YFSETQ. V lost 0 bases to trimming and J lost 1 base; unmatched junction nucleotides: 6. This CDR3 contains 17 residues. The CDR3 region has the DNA TGCGCCAGCAGCTTGGAGGGGGACAGTATGAACACCGGGGAGCTGTTTTTT. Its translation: CASSLEGDSMNTGELFF.

In nucleotides, the CDR3 is TGCAGCGTCATTCACAGGGGCGCCACCAGGGAAGCTTTCTTT. Its translation: CSVIHRGATREAFF. The V gene is TRBV29-1, the J gene TRBJ1-1; 7 bases map to TRBD1. This CDR3 is 14 amino acids long. CDR1 and CDR2 from the germline V gene are SQVTM and ANQGSEA. The V and J ends lost 6 bases and 8 bases, in that order; junction bases with no gene match: 15.

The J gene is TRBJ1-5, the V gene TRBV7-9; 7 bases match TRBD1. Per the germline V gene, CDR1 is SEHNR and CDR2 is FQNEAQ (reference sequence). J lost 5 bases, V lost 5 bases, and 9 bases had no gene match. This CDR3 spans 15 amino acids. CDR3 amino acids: CASSQPTGSHQPQHF. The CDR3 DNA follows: TGTGCCAGCAGCCAACCGACAGGGTCCCATCAGCCCCAGCATTTT.

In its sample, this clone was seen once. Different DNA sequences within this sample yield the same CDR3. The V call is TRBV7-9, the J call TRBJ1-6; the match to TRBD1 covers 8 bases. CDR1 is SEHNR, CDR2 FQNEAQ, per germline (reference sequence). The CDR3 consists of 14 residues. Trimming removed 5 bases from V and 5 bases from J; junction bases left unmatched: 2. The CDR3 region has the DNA TGTGCCAGCAGCCCGACAGGGGATAATTCACCCCTCCACTTT. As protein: CASSPTGDNSPLHF.

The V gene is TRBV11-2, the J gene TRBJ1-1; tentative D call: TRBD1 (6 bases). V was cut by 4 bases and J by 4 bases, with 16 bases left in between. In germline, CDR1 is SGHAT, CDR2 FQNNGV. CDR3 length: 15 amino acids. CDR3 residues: CASSSPKTGFTEAFF. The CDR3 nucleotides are TGTGCCAGCAGCTCCCCCAAAACAGGGTTCACTGAAGCTTTCTTT.

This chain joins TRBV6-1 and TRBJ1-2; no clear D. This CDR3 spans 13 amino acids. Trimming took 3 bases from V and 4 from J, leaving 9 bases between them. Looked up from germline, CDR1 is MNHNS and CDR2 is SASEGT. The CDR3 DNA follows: TGTGCCAGCAGTGATAGAGCCCTCTATGGCTACACCTTC. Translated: CASSDRALYGYTF.

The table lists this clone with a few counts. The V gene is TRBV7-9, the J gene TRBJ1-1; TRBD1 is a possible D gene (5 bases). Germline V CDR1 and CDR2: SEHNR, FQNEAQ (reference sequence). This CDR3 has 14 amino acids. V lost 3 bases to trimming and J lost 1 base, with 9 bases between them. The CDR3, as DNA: TGTGCCAGCAGCTTTGGAGGGGCGAACACTGAAGCTTTCTTT. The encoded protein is CASSFGGANTEAFF. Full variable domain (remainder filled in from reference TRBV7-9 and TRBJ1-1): DTGVSQNPRHKITKRGQNVTFRCDPISEHNRLYWYRQTLGQGPEFLTYFQNEAQLEKSRLLSDRFSAERPKGSFSTLEIQRTEQGDSAMYLCASSFGGANTEAFFGQGTRLTVV.

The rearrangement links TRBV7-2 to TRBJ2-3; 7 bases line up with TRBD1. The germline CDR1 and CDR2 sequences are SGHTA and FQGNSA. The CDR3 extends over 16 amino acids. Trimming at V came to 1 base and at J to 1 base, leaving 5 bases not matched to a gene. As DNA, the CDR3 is TGTGCCAGCAGCTTAGGGGTTGGACAGGGCACAGATACGCAGTATTTT. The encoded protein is CASSLGVGQGTDTQYF.

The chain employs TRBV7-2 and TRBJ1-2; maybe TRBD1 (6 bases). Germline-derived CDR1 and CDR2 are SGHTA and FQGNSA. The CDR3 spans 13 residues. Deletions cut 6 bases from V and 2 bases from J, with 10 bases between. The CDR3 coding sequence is TGTGCCAGCAGGTTTACAGGGAACTATGGCTACACCTTC. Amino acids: CASRFTGNYGYTF.

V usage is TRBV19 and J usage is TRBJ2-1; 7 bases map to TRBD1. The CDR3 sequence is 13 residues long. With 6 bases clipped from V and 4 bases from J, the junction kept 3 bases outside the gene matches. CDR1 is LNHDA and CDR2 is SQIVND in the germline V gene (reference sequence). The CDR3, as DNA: TGTGCCAGTAGAAGGGACAGTTACAATGAGCAGTTCTTC. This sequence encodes CASRRDSYNEQFF.

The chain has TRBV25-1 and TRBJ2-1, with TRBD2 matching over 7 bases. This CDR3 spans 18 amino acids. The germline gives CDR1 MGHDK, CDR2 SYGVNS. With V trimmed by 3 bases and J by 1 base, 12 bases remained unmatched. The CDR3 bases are TGTGCCAGCAGTGATCGGCTGGGAGCGGGGATTTCCTACAATGAGCAGTTCTTC. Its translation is CASSDRLGAGISYNEQFF.

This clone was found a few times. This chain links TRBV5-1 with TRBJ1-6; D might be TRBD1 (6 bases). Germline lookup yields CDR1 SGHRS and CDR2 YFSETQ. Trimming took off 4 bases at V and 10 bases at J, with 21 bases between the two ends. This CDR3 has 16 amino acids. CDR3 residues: CASSPGGTQETSPLHF. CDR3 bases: TGCGCCAGCAGCCCTGGTGGGACACAGGAAACCTCACCCCTCCACTTT. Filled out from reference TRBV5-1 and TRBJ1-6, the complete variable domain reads KAGVTQTPRYLIKTRGQQVTLSCSPISGHRSVSWYQQTPGQGLQFLFEYFSETQRNKGNFPGRFSGRQFSNSRSEMNVSTLELGDSALYLCASSPGGTQETSPLHFGNGTRLTVT.

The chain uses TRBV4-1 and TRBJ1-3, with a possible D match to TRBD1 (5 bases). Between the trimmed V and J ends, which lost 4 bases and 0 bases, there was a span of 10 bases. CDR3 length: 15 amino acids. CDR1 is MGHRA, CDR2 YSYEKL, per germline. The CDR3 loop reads CASSRDSTSGNTIYF. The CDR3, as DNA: TGCGCCAGCAGCCGGGACTCTACCTCTGGAAACACCATATATTTT.